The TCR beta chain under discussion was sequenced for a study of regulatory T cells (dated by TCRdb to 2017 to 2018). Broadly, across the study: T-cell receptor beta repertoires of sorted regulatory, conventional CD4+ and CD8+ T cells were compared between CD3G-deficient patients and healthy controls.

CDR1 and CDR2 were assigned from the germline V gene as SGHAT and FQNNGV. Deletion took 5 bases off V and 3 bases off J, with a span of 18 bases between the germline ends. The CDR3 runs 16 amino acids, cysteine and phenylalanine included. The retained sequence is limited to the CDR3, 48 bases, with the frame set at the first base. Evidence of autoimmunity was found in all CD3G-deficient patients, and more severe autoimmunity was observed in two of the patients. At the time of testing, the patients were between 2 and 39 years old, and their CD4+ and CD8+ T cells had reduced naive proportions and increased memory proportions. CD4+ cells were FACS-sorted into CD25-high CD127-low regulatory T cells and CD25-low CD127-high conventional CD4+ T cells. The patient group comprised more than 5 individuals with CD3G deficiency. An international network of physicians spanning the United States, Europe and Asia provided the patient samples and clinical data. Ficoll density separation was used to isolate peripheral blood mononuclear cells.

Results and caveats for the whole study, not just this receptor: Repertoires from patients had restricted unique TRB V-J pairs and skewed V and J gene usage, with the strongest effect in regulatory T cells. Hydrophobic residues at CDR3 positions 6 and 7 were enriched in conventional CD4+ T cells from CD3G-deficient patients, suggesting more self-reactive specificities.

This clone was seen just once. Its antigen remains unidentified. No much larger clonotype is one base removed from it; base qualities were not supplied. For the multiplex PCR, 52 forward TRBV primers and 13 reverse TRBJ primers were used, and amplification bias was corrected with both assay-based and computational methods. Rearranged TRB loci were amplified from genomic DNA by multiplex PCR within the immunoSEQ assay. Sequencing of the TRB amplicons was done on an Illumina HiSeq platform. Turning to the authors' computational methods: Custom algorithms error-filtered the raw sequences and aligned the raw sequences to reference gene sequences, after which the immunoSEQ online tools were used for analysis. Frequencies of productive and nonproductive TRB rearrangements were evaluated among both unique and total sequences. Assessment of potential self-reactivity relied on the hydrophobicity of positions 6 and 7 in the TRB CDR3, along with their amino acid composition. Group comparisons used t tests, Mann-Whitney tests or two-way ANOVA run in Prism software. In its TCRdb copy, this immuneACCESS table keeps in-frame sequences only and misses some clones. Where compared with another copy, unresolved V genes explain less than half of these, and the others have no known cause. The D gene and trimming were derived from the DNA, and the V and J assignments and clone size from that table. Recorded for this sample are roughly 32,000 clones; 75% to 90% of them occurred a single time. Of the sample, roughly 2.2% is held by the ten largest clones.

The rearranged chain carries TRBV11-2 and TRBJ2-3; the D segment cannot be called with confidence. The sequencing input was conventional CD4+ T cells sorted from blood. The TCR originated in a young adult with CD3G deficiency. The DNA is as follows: TGTGCCAGCAGCAACGGGCCCACGATGATTACAGATACGCAGTATTTT. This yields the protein CASSNGPTMITDTQYF.